Listed below are T cell receptor beta chains from one sample, sequenced in a study of tumor-infiltrating lymphocytes in oesophageal squamous cell carcinoma. TCRdb independently ran MiXCR on the PCR reads; one entry per CDR3 protein. The data contain roughly 16,000 distinct CDR3 sequences, 45% to 55% of them singletons. Sequences were obtained from esophageal tumor tissue. All receptors come from a male donor with esophageal squamous cell carcinoma. The CDR3 runs from the conserved cysteine through the conserved F or W. A D gene is named only where the DNA matches it firmly. Size is omitted from some rows. Given values are once, few, many or a class for expanded clones.

TRBJ2-2 15 NA NA TRBV7-2 CASSLGAGPAGELFF TGTGCCAGCAGCTTAGGGGCAGGCCCGGCCGGGGAGCTGTTTTTT
TRBJ2-7 14 NA NA TRBV7-2 CASSRYRSSYEQYF TGTGCCAGCAGCCGCTACAGGAGCTCCTACGAGCAGTACTTC
TRBJ2-1 16 few NA TRBV24-1 CATSDASGSSYNEQFF TGTGCCACCAGTGATGCCTCAGGGAGCTCCTACAATGAGCAGTTCTTC
TRBJ2-2 16 NA NA TRBV7-6 CASSPMGSGGTGELFF TGTGCCAGCAGCCCGATGGGTTCGGGTGGGACCGGGGAGCTGTTTTTT
TRBJ2-1 13 NA NA TRBV6-1 CASRADGYNEQFF TGTGCCAGCAGGGCGGACGGGTACAATGAGCAGTTCTTC
TRBJ1-1 15 NA NA TRBV28 CASSARDFLDTEAFF TGTGCCAGCAGTGCCCGGGACTTCTTGGACACTGAAGCTTTCTTT
TRBJ1-4 14 NA TRBD1 TRBV4-2 CASSLRTGYEKLFF TGTGCCAGCAGCCTTAGGACAGGGTATGAAAAACTGTTTTTT
TRBJ2-2 11 NA NA TRBV6-5 CASRYSGELFF TGTGCCAGCAGATATAGCGGGGAGCTGTTTTTT
TRBJ2-6 18 NA NA TRBV12-3/TRBV12-4 CASSDIDRVTAGANVLTF TGTGCCAGCAGCGATATAGACAGAGTTACAGCTGGGGCCAACGTCCTGACTTTC
TRBJ2-1 15 NA NA TRBV7-2 CASSLFYGGPYEQFF TGTGCCAGCAGCTTATTTTACGGGGGGCCTTACGAGCAGTTCTTC
TRBJ2-3 15 few TRBD2 TRBV7-3 CASSFLAGVGDTQYF TGTGCCAGCAGCTTTCTTGCGGGAGTCGGGGATACGCAGTATTTT
TRBJ2-1 15 NA TRBD2 TRBV11-3 CASSLGTSALGEQFF TGTGCCAGCAGCTTAGGGACTAGCGCTCTAGGAGAGCAGTTCTTC
TRBJ2-6 19 few TRBD1 TRBV7-3 CASSLTGTGGSSGANVLTF TGTGCCAGCAGCTTAACCGGGACAGGGGGTAGCTCTGGGGCCAACGTCCTGACTTTC
TRBJ2-7 14 NA NA TRBV12-3/TRBV12-4 CASSRGPGTYEQYF TGTGCCAGCAGCCGGGGGCCCGGTACCTACGAGCAGTACTTC
TRBJ1-4 15 few NA TRBV5-1 CATKRQAFSNEKLFF TGCGCCACCAAGCGACAGGCCTTCTCTAATGAAAAACTGTTTTTT
TRBJ2-2 15 NA NA TRBV12-3/TRBV12-4 CASSLRDLHTGELFF TGTGCCAGCAGTTTACGGGACCTACACACCGGGGAGCTGTTTTTT
TRBJ2-7 16 few TRBD2 TRBV7-8 CASRIGGASGSYEQYF TGTGCCAGCAGAATCGGTGGGGCTAGCGGGAGTTACGAGCAGTACTTC
TRBJ1-3 14 NA NA TRBV30 CAWSTGGSGNTIYF TGTGCCTGGAGTACTGGGGGCTCCGGAAACACCATATATTTT
TRBJ2-4 13 NA NA TRBV6-1 CASAKQAENIQYF TGTGCCAGTGCTAAGCAAGCGGAAAACATTCAGTACTTC
TRBJ2-1 15 NA TRBD2 TRBV5-1 CASSLSASGGYEQFF TGCGCCAGCAGCTTGTCGGCTAGCGGGGGTTATGAGCAGTTCTTC
TRBJ2-7 18 NA NA TRBV7-2 CASSLTISGDFSYNEQYF TGTGCCAGCAGCTTAACCATCTCGGGGGACTTCTCCTACAATGAGCAGTACTTC
TRBJ2-1 12 many TRBD2 TRBV28 CASSLTSGTLFF TGTGCCAGCAGTTTAACTAGCGGGACCTTGTTCTTC
TRBJ2-5 12 NA NA TRBV7-6 CASSLTKETQYF TGTGCCAGCAGCTTAACTAAAGAGACCCAGTACTTC
TRBJ2-1 16 NA NA TRBV10-2 CASSELRGYTYNEQFF TGCGCCAGCAGTGAACTTCGGGGCTATACCTACAATGAGCAGTTCTTC
TRBJ2-2 13 few NA TRBV7-4 CASSWKGTGELFF TGTGCCAGCAGCTGGAAGGGCACCGGGGAGCTGTTTTTT
TRBJ2-1 16 few TRBD2 TRBV7-3 CASSPVGGRQYNEQFF TGTGCCAGCAGCCCCGTAGGCGGGAGGCAGTACAATGAGCAGTTCTTC
TRBJ2-2 15 few NA TRBV7-3 CASHESGENTGELFF TGTGCCAGCCATGAAAGTGGAGAGAACACCGGGGAGCTGTTTTTT
TRBJ2-7 13 NA NA TRBV28 CASSFGQSYEQYF TGTGCCAGCAGTTTTGGTCAAAGTTACGAGCAGTACTTC
TRBJ1-2 13 many NA TRBV14 CASSQGVTYGYTF TGTGCCAGCAGCCAAGGGGTTACCTATGGCTACACCTTC
TRBJ2-7 15 many NA TRBV28 CASRSDASSSYEQYF TGTGCCAGCAGGTCGGACGCTAGCAGCTCCTACGAGCAGTACTTC
TRBJ2-5 14 medium-sized NA TRBV11-2 CASSLVRQQETQYF TGTGCCAGCAGCTTAGTTCGACAGCAAGAGACCCAGTACTTC
TRBJ2-7 17 NA TRBD1 TRBV6-1 CASMRGHWTGEIYEQYF TGTGCCAGCATGAGGGGACATTGGACAGGGGAAATCTACGAGCAGTACTTC
TRBJ2-5 16 few TRBD1 TRBV7-7 CASSLARTGGQETQYF TGTGCTAGCAGCTTAGCCCGGACAGGAGGTCAAGAGACCCAGTACTTC
TRBJ2-3 14 NA NA TRBV10-1 CASSEQRGAGELYF TGCGCCAGCAGTGAGCAGAGAGGGGCCGGGGAGCTGTATTTT
TRBJ2-6 15 medium-sized NA TRBV11-1 CASSAGLPGANVLTF TGTGCCAGCAGCGCCGGACTGCCGGGGGCCAACGTCCTGACTTTC
TRBJ1-5 13 NA NA TRBV7-9 CASSPEGNQPQHF TGTGCCAGCAGCCCAGAGGGCAATCAGCCCCAGCATTTT
TRBJ2-7 15 NA NA TRBV12-3/TRBV12-4 CASSYHTGWGNEQYF TGTGCCAGCAGTTATCATACGGGTTGGGGGAACGAGCAGTACTTC
TRBJ2-5 13 NA NA TRBV10-3 CAISGMEQETQYF TGTGCCATCAGTGGAATGGAACAAGAGACCCAGTACTTC
TRBJ2-6 16 many NA TRBV4-1 CASSDSSSSGANVLTF TGCGCCAGCAGTGACAGTAGCTCTTCTGGGGCCAACGTCCTGACTTTC
TRBJ2-5 14 many NA TRBV18 CASSPLGLDGTQYF TGTGCCAGCTCACCCTTGGGACTCGACGGGACCCAGTACTTC
TRBJ2-5 14 NA TRBD1 TRBV7-8 CASSSVGGRETQYF TGTGCCAGCAGCTCAGTAGGGGGCAGAGAGACCCAGTACTTC
TRBJ1-1 13 NA NA TRBV11-2 CASSLGSALEAFF TGTGCCAGCAGCTTAGGGTCGGCGCTTGAAGCTTTCTTT
TRBJ2-7 13 few TRBD1 TRBV7-6 CASSLGDRYEQYF TGTGCCAGCAGCTTAGGGGACAGATACGAGCAGTACTTC
TRBJ2-2 15 NA TRBD2 TRBV7-6 CASSSGTSGKVELFF TGTGCCAGCAGCTCCGGGACTAGCGGGAAGGTGGAGCTGTTTTTT
TRBJ2-6 19 few TRBD2 TRBV28 CASSLWVTSGSAGANVLTF TGTGCCAGCAGTTTATGGGTTACTAGCGGGAGCGCTGGGGCCAACGTCCTGACTTTC
TRBJ2-7 16 NA TRBD2 TRBV6-1 CASRARATSGIYEQYF TGTGCCAGCAGGGCGCGAGCGACTAGCGGGATCTACGAGCAGTACTTC